Each of the 21 T cell receptor beta chains below was sequenced from the same sample in a study of cytomegalovirus exposure and HLA in healthy donors (dated by TCRdb to between 2016 and 2019). The library was prepared using the immunoSEQ multiplex PCR assay. TCRdb's version of the immuneACCESS table is confined to in-frame rearrangements and falls short of the full clone set. An unresolved V gene accounts for under half of the shortfall where checked; the remainder is of unknown origin. Recorded for this sample are around 300,000 clones; nearly 90% of them occurred a single time. Approximately 0.96% of the sample is in the top ten clones. Specimen: PBMCs. The source of these receptors is a young man in good health and CMV-seronegative.

The chain links TRBV7-2 to TRBJ2-7, with a tentative D call TRBD2 (5 bases). The germline V gene has CDR1 SGHTA and CDR2 FQGNSA. The V gene lost 4 bases and the J gene lost 5 bases, with 18 bases spanning the gap. The CDR3 is made up of 15 amino acids. CDR3 amino acids: CASSSPHGYGDEQYF. The CDR3 nucleotides read TGTGCCAGCAGCTCCCCACATGGATACGGGGACGAGCAGTACTTC.

This clone was counted once. This chain uses TRBV5-4 with TRBJ1-4; TRBD1 is a possible D gene (6 bases). V lost 0 bases, J lost 9 bases, and 9 bases lay in between. The CDR3 runs to 13 residues. Germline V gene sequence: CDR1 SGHNT, CDR2 YYREEE (reference sequence). CDR3 amino acids: CASSLVGHKKLFF. DNA of the CDR3: TGTGCCAGCAGCTTGGTGGGACATAAAAAACTGTTTTTT.

The chain has TRBV7-9 and TRBJ2-6; the match to TRBD2 covers 10 bases. There are 17 residues in the CDR3. Losses at the gene ends were 7 bases for V and 2 bases for J; bases not matched to a gene: 8. Germline loops: CDR1 SEHNR, CDR2 FQNEAQ (reference sequence). CDR3 nucleotides: TGTGCCAGCAACCCTAGCGGGGGCCCTCCTGGGGCCAACGTCCTGACTTTC. This gives the protein CASNPSGGPPGANVLTF.

The rearrangement links TRBV5-1 to TRBJ1-1; 7 bases line up with TRBD1. The CDR3 is 14 amino acids. V lost 3 bases to trimming and J lost 5 bases; unmatched junction nucleotides: 7. Germline V gene data show CDR1 as SGHRS and CDR2 as YFSETQ. The CDR3 coding sequence is TGCGCCAGCAGCTCCGATAAACAGGGGACTGAAGCTTTCTTT. Translating gives CASSSDKQGTEAFF.

V and J are TRBV7-2 and TRBJ1-2; no reliable D call. This CDR3 has 15 residues. With 4 bases removed from V and 0 bases from J, the gap between germline ends came to 12 bases. CDR1 is SGHTA, CDR2 FQGNSA, per germline. CDR3 DNA sequence: TGTGCCAGCAGCTCCCTCGAGATAGCTAACTATGGCTACACCTTC. Its translation is CASSSLEIANYGYTF.

V gene TRBV12-5 combines with J gene TRBJ1-3; D gene unclear. Germline-derived CDR1 and CDR2 are LGHNT and FRNRAP. V was trimmed by 3 bases and J by 3 bases, leaving 6 bases between them. The CDR3 runs to 13 residues. Here the CDR3 reads CASGFTDGNTIYF. Written as DNA, the CDR3 is TGTGCTAGTGGTTTTACAGATGGAAACACCATATATTTT.

The V and J genes are TRBV5-1 and TRBJ1-4, with 9 bases fitting TRBD1. The CDR3 spans 15 residues. Germline-derived CDR1 and CDR2 are SGHRS and YFSETQ. With 5 bases clipped from V and 8 bases from J, the junction kept 10 bases outside the gene matches. CDR3 sequence: CASRSDTGGWEKLFF. CDR3 nucleotides: TGCGCCAGCAGGTCGGATACAGGGGGCTGGGAAAAACTGTTTTTT.

This chain connects TRBV25-1 to TRBJ1-4, with 7 bases fitting TRBD1. The CDR3 is made up of 15 amino acids. Germline loops: CDR1 MGHDK, CDR2 SYGVNS. V lost 5 bases and J lost 6; bases outside the gene matches: 9. The CDR3 here is CASSTSRGFDEKLFF. CDR3 in DNA: TGTGCCAGCAGTACTAGCAGGGGGTTCGATGAAAAACTGTTTTTT.

The chain has TRBV7-2 and TRBJ2-7; D not certain. This CDR3 has 12 residues. CDR1 and CDR2 from the germline V gene are SGHTA and FQGNSA. The V gene lost 3 bases and the J gene lost 5 bases, with 8 bases spanning the gap. The CDR3 loop reads CASSFDNHEQYF. The DNA of the CDR3 is TGTGCCAGCAGCTTTGACAACCACGAGCAGTACTTC.

This chain joins TRBV11-2 and TRBJ2-7; 8 bases map to TRBD1. The J segment lost 1 base and the V segment lost 2 bases, leaving 4 bases of the junction unmatched. The CDR3 covers 15 residues. Germline V gives CDR1 SGHAT, CDR2 FQNNGV. The DNA of the CDR3 is TGTGCCAGCAGCTTAAAACAGGGGGTTTCCTACGAGCAGTACTTC. Protein: CASSLKQGVSYEQYF.

The chain employs TRBV4-1 and TRBJ2-7; 7 positions match TRBD1. V lost 1 base and J lost 3; bases outside the gene matches: 9. CDR1 and CDR2 (germline): MGHRA, YSYEKL. The CDR3 runs to 16 residues. The CDR3 coding sequence is TGCGCCAGCAGCCAAGTACCGGGACAGCCTCACTACGAGCAGTACTTC. Translated, it gives CASSQVPGQPHYEQYF.

The V and J genes are TRBV27 and TRBJ2-7, with D unresolved. The ends were cut back, 5 bases at V and 4 bases at J, with 15 bases in the middle. Germline CDR1 is MNHEY and CDR2 is SMNVEV (reference sequence). The CDR3 runs to 14 residues. The CDR3 loop is CASSPSADGYEQYF. DNA for the CDR3: TGTGCCAGCAGTCCTTCTGCCGACGGGTACGAGCAGTACTTC.

CDR3 nucleotides: TGTGCCAGCAGCTTTGAGCTAGAGCCCTACGAGCAGTACTTC. Its translation: CASSFELEPYEQYF. The chain combines TRBV5-5 with TRBJ2-7; no clear D. The germline gives CDR1 SGHKS, CDR2 YYEKEE (reference sequence). The CDR3 runs 14 residues. The germline V and J ends were trimmed by 2 bases and 2 bases, with 11 bases remaining between them.

The V gene is TRBV11-3, the J gene TRBJ2-3; 8 bases align to TRBD2. V was pared by 1 base and J by 2 bases, with 14 bases of the junction left unmatched. Germline CDR1 SGHNT, CDR2 YENEEA. This CDR3 is built from 19 residues. CDR3 DNA sequence: TGTGCCAGCAGCTTAGTTGCAGCGGGGGACCTCTCCAACACAGATACGCAGTATTTT. It encodes CASSLVAAGDLSNTDTQYF.

The rearrangement uses TRBV19 and TRBJ1-6, with D perhaps matching TRBD1 (5 bases). This CDR3 has 17 residues. The V and J ends lost 4 bases and 0 bases respectively, with 13 bases between them. Germline CDR1 reads LNHDA; CDR2 reads SQIVND (reference sequence). The chain's CDR3 is CASSRDFQSSYNSPLHF. The DNA for the CDR3 is TGTGCCAGTAGTAGGGACTTTCAGAGCTCCTATAATTCACCCCTCCACTTT.

The CDR3 protein is CASSETSGGANEQFF. CDR3 sequence (DNA): TGTGCCAGTAGTGAGACTAGCGGGGGGGCCAATGAGCAGTTCTTC. V is TRBV19 and J is TRBJ2-1; TRBD2 matches at 14 bases. With V trimmed by 5 bases and J by 6 bases, 3 bases remained unmatched. This CDR3 comprises 15 residues. CDR1 LNHDA and CDR2 SQIVND come from the germline V gene (reference sequence).

The gene calls are TRBV5-1 and TRBJ2-3; D is possibly TRBD1 (6 bases). V gave up 1 base and J gave up 0 bases, with 12 bases separating them. CDR1 is SGHRS, CDR2 YFSETQ, per germline. This CDR3 comprises 16 residues. The CDR3 DNA sequence: TGCGCCAGCAGCTTGAATCCAGGGGCTAGCACAGATACGCAGTATTTT. Amino acids: CASSLNPGASTDTQYF. Supplemented by reference TRBV5-1 and TRBJ2-3, the full variable domain reads KAGVTQTPRYLIKTRGQQVTLSCSPISGHRSVSWYQQTPGQGLQFLFEYFSETQRNKGNFPGRFSGRQFSNSRSEMNVSTLELGDSALYLCASSLNPGASTDTQYFGPGTRLTVL.

A single count supports this clone. The chain links TRBV29-1 to TRBJ2-7; the match to TRBD1 covers 8 bases. V dropped 3 bases and J dropped 5; count of bases not matched to a gene: 3. Germline V gene data show CDR1 as SQVTM and CDR2 as ANQGSEA. The CDR3 length is 12 residues. CDR3 region: CSVDETGDEQYF. The CDR3 coding sequence is TGCAGCGTTGATGAGACAGGGGACGAGCAGTACTTC.

On this clone: Other DNA variants within this sample encode the same CDR3. The chain combines TRBV18 with TRBJ1-1; D might be TRBD1 (6 bases). The length of the CDR3 is 13 residues. V lost 1 base and J 5 bases, leaving 8 bases between the germline ends. CDR1 is KGHSH and CDR2 is LQKENI in the germline V gene. The CDR3 region has the DNA TGTGCCAGCTCACCACAGGGGGGGACTGAAGCTTTCTTT. This gives the protein CASSPQGGTEAFF.

The chain recombines TRBV6-5 with TRBJ2-7; D remains unclear. This CDR3 has 14 residues. Germline loops: CDR1 MNHEY, CDR2 SVGAGI. The ends were cut back, 7 bases at V and 2 bases at J, with 15 bases in the middle. This chain's CDR3 is CASTMGARAYEQYF. The CDR3 DNA sequence: TGTGCCAGCACTATGGGCGCACGTGCCTACGAGCAGTACTTC.

This clone turned up a few times. V is TRBV9 and J is TRBJ1-2, with TRBD1 matching over 10 bases. V dropped 4 bases and J dropped 8; count of bases not matched to a gene: 5. The CDR3 runs 13 residues. Germline V gives CDR1 SGDLS, CDR2 YYNGEE. The CDR3 loop is CASSLTGGPGYTF. The CDR3 nucleotides read TGTGCCAGCAGCTTGACAGGGGGCCCAGGCTACACCTTC.